These T cell receptor beta chains were read from a single sample in a study of blood T cells in healthy people across ages. MiXCR was run by TCRdb on the 5' RACE reads, yielding one entry per CDR3 protein. The sample has hundreds of thousands of distinct CDR3 sequences, more than 25% seen once. The sequencing input was blood. These receptors all come from a woman aged 80 or over in good health. Each CDR3 is given with its conserved first and last residue. Expanded clones get a size class; other rows say once, few or many, or leave the size out.

V,J,size,CDR3
TRBV6-2/TRBV6-3,TRBJ2-5,-,CASSQSPNEQYF
TRBV4-1,TRBJ2-5,few,CASSQGDSSCETQYF
TRBV6-2/TRBV6-3,TRBJ2-7,many,CASSYRTSGTGAYEQYF
TRBV4-1,TRBJ2-5,-,CASSHIAGGLRETQYF
TRBV12-3/TRBV12-4,TRBJ2-7,many,CASRPTGTYEQYF
TRBV20-1,TRBJ2-5,many,CSARKGPEETQYF
TRBV4-2,TRBJ2-1,-,CASSREVSGIHEQFF
TRBV3-1,-,-,CASSQPGQNKNIQYF
TRBV6-5,TRBJ2-7,many,CASTPDRGPSYEQYF
TRBV12-3/TRBV12-4,TRBJ2-3,many,CASSSGVSTDTQYF
TRBV6-4,TRBJ2-1,-,CASSSTSGSLNEQFF
TRBV18,TRBJ2-3,-,CANSPPGLSTDTQYF
TRBV20-1,TRBJ1-1,many,CSAREDLNTEAFF
TRBV9,TRBJ2-5,many,CASSVGGTQETQYF
TRBV7-2,TRBJ2-2,few,CASSTRRTGELFF
TRBV7-8,TRBJ1-2,-,CASSPRGRNNYGCTF
TRBV6-5,TRBJ1-2,many,CATRDRGLHYGYTF
TRBV9,TRBJ2-2,few,CASSPEGGGDTGELFF
TRBV6-2/TRBV6-3,TRBJ2-1,-,CASIRAVPGEQFF
TRBV5-1,TRBJ2-1,many,CASSPGTRGNEQFF
TRBV4-1,TRBJ2-5,many,CASSPTAGYQETQYF
TRBV7-9,TRBJ1-5,-,CASSLGDSLNQPQHF
TRBV4-2,TRBJ2-6,few,CASSHSWGTSGGPAAGANVPTF
TRBV20-1,TRBJ2-3,many,CSADTTDTQYF
TRBV12-3/TRBV12-4,TRBJ2-3,-,CASSVRPDAQYF
TRBV19,TRBJ1-2,once,CASSGSAGPYGYTF
TRBV29-1,TRBJ2-5,many,CSPGTSGQETQYF
TRBV27,TRBJ2-7,many,CASSFTGTTYEQYF
TRBV2,TRBJ2-3,many,CASSEAQLAGVSDTQYF
TRBV12-3/TRBV12-4,TRBJ2-1,-,CASSPEGWGSSNEQFF
TRBV10-1,TRBJ2-3,few,CASSLGQMTDTQYF